The present entry profiles one T cell receptor (beta chain) with its context. No antigen is known for it. No base quality information exists; no much larger clone differs at one position. Genomic DNA was extracted from sorted cells with the QIAGEN DNeasy Blood and Tissue Kit for TCRbeta CDR3 sequencing. High-throughput TCRbeta CDR3 sequencing, which included PCR amplification with bias correction and internal controls, was done commercially through immunoSEQ. In the paper's pipeline: Unique productive TCRbeta sequences were defined by CDR3 nucleotide sequence where primers matched, and otherwise by CDR3 amino acid sequence together with Vbeta and Jbeta genes. To correct for sorting error, sequences found in more than one sorted population at a frequency ratio of 2:1 or less were discarded, and the remaining shared sequences were assigned to the population with the higher frequency. Donor-reactive sequences were defined as at least 5-fold expanded in CFSE-low cells versus unstimulated cells, with frequency of at least 0.01% in CFSE-low cells. Repertoire divergence was quantified by Jensen-Shannon divergence calculated from the top 100 TCRbeta sequences ranked by frequency. For samples with multiple sequencing runs, sorting error was corrected separately for each run before the runs were pooled. In its TCRdb copy, this immuneACCESS table keeps in-frame sequences only and misses some clones. Where compared with another copy, unresolved V genes explain less than half of these, and the others have no known cause. V, J and clone size derive from that table, while D and trimming were established from the DNA sequence. This sample gives about 18,000 clones in total; roughly 80% of them show up just once. The ten top clones hold almost 2.5% of the sample.

This sample was included in a study of Tregs in tolerant kidney transplant recipients (dated by TCRdb to about 2019). Broadly, across the study: Before combined kidney and bone marrow transplantation, this study identified donor-specific regulatory T cells using TCRbeta sequencing and then followed those same cells after transplant. Several methods of expanding Tregs specific for an allogeneic donor were compared by TCRbeta repertoire sequencing in a few healthy controls. What the authors observed across the whole study: Expanding Tregs with activated donor B cells appeared to identify the most biologically relevant and donor-specific TCRbeta repertoire. Although technical replication error seemed to be minimal, the question of biological reproducibility was not addressed directly. Because only a small number of patients were included, the study had limitations, and the results will need to be validated in larger populations as well as under other immunosuppression protocols.

V is pruned by 4 bases and J by 2 bases, leaving 9 bases of the junction without a gene match. The CDR1 and CDR2 encoded by the germline V gene are SGHDN and FVKESK. The CDR3 spans 16 residues, from the cysteine through the phenylalanine. Only CDR3 DNA is held: 48 bases, read in frame from base 1. Thawed PBMCs were FACS-sorted into unstimulated Tregs (CD4+CD25+CD127-), CD4+ non-Tregs (CD4+CD25-), CD4 cells and CD8 cells. Prior to Treg sorting, thawed PBMCs were rested overnight at 37 degrees C with roughly 200 IU/ml IL-2. Healthy control blood came either as purchased buffy coats or from healthy volunteers. Healthy control blood was processed to PBMCs with a Ficoll density gradient and then cryopreserved, whereas patient PBMCs were collected both before and after transplant.

In this chain, TRBV14 is recombined with TRBJ2-3, and TRBD2 aligns with 7 junction nucleotides. Sequenced sample: Tregs from blood. The clonotype comes from a human donor in good health. The sequenced DNA is TGTGCCAGCAGCCCTTCCCCGGGGAGGGACACAGATACGCAGTATTTT. Its amino acids are CASSPSPGRDTDTQYF.